This section outlines one T cell receptor beta chain sequence together with its context. The data were obtained in a study of cytomegalovirus exposure and HLA in healthy donors. The trim removed 2 bases at V and 3 bases at J, leaving 8 bases unmatched. The CDR3 loop spans 17 amino acids. Per the germline V gene, CDR1 is SGHRS and CDR2 is YFSETQ. PCR used 60 Vbeta primers and 13 Jbeta primers. As originally analysed: Roughly 10 million shared chains were among the about 80 million unique TCR beta chains that a later analysis counted. Profiling relied on immunoSEQ multiplex PCR, and the TCRdb table lists in-frame clones only, not all of them. V and J calls and clone size are those listed in that table; D and trimming were worked out from the DNA. The sample lists 200,000 to 250,000 clones, around 80% occurring once.

The sequence was collected from a man younger than 35 in good health and CMV-seronegative. The sample consisted of PBMCs. This sequence joins TRBV5-1 and TRBJ2-7; 13 bases map to TRBD2. CDR3 sequence: CASSFQGGTSGNYEQYF. DNA of the CDR3: TGCGCCAGCAGCTTCCAAGGCGGGACTAGCGGGAACTACGAGCAGTACTTC.